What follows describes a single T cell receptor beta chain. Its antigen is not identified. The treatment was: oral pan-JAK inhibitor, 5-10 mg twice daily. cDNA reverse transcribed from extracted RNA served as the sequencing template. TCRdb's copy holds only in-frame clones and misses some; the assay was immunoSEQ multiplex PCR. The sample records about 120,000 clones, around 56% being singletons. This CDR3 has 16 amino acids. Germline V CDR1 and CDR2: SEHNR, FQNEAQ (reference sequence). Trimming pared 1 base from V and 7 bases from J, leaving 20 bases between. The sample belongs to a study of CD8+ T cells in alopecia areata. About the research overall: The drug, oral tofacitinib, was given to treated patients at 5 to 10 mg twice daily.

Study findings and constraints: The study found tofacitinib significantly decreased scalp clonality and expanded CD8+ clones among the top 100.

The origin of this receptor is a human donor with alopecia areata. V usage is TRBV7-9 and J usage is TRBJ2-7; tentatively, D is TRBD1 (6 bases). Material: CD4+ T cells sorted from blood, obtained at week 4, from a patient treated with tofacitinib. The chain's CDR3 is CASSLEATGSYNEQYF. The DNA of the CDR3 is TGTGCCAGCAGCTTAGAAGCAACAGGGAGTTACAATGAGCAGTACTTC.